The 10 T cell receptor beta chains below all came from one sample that was sequenced in a study of shared clonotypes between healthy human individuals. Profiled with immunoSEQ multiplex PCR; TCRdb holds only in-frame clones, not every one. The repertoire holds 500,000 to 650,000 clones, with roughly four fifths as singletons. The sample consisted of PBMCs. All receptors derive from a woman in her thirties or forties in good health. Some clones in this sample may be carry-over from other donors' samples.

The J gene is TRBJ1-4, the V gene TRBV2; no clear D gene. CDR3 size: 16 residues. From germline, CDR1 is SNHLY and CDR2 FYNNEI. Trimming cost V 1 base and J 8 bases, with 17 bases left between them. CDR3 nucleotides: TGTGCCAGCAGTGAAGTCGGGCGTATAACCGAGGAAAAACTGTTTTTT. Residues: CASSEVGRITEEKLFF.

This chain joins TRBV11-2 and TRBJ2-1, with D unclear. This CDR3 is built from 14 residues. CDR1 is SGHAT and CDR2 is FQNNGV in the germline V gene. V gave up 0 bases and J gave up 7 bases, with 10 bases separating them. CDR3 bases: TGTGCCAGCAGCTTAGACTTTGGAAGAAATGAGCAGTTCTTC. Translating it yields CASSLDFGRNEQFF.

J is TRBJ2-7 and V is TRBV7-3, with TRBD1 matching over 11 bases. The trim removed 5 bases at V and 5 bases at J, leaving 8 bases unmatched. Germline CDR1 is SGHTA and CDR2 is FQGTGA. The CDR3 is made up of 15 amino acids. The CDR3 bases are TGTGCCAGCAGCAACCGGACAGGGGGCTTCGACGAGCAGTACTTC. Translated, it gives CASSNRTGGFDEQYF.

The chain uses TRBV7-3 and TRBJ2-5; 9 bases agree with TRBD1. With V trimmed by 5 bases and J by 6 bases, 4 bases remained unmatched. CDR1 and CDR2 from the germline V gene are SGHTA and FQGTGA. CDR3 length: 13 residues. CDR3: CASSPTGGKTQYF. CDR3 in DNA: TGTGCCAGCAGCCCGACAGGGGGTAAGACCCAGTACTTC.

The genes are TRBV2 and TRBJ2-1, with 7 bases lining up with TRBD1. The trim removed 5 bases at V and 14 bases at J, leaving 12 bases unmatched. The length of the CDR3 is 13 residues. Germline CDR1 reads SNHLY; CDR2 reads FYNNEI. CDR3 in amino acids: CASSSTQDRAKFF. CDR3 DNA: TGTGCCAGCAGTTCGACCCAAGACAGGGCCAAGTTCTTC.

With respect to this clone: This sequence may be a read error, since a much larger clone differs from it by one base. The V and J genes are TRBV6-1 and TRBJ1-5; no clear D gene. Per germline, CDR1 MNHNS and CDR2 SASEGT. This CDR3 is 15 amino acids long. CDR3 nucleotide sequence: TGTGTCAGCAGTGCAATCCGGGTCCCCAATCAGCCCCAGCATTTT. As protein: CVSSAIRVPNQPQHF.

V usage is TRBV4-3 and J usage is TRBJ2-7; TRBD1 or TRBD2 may be the D gene (6 bases each). Trimming took 1 base from V and 5 from J, leaving 12 bases between them. Germline CDR1 LGHNA, CDR2 YSLEER. The CDR3 runs 14 residues. Here the CDR3 DNA reads TGCGCCAGCAGCCAAGGGAGGGGGTCCCACGAGCAGTACTTC. The encoded protein is CASSQGRGSHEQYF.

This clone has at least ten counts. The same CDR3 also results from other DNA sequences found in this sample. J is TRBJ1-3 and V is TRBV28, with D maybe TRBD1 (5 bases). The CDR3 spans 15 residues. Germline CDR1 reads MDHEN; CDR2 reads SYDVKM. V lost 3 bases and J lost 2, with 11 bases in between. CDR3: CASSLTRVTGNTIYF. Written as DNA, the CDR3 is TGTGCCAGCAGTTTGACCAGGGTCACTGGAAACACCATATATTTT.

The chain carries TRBV6-5 and TRBJ1-2; 7 positions agree with TRBD1. In germline, CDR1 is MNHEY, CDR2 SVGAGI. This CDR3 region has 14 residues. The V segment lost 5 bases and the J segment 1 base; nucleotides outside the gene matches: 4. The CDR3 region has the DNA TGTGCCAGCAGTAGGACAGGACGTAACTATGGCTACACCTTC. Its translation: CASSRTGRNYGYTF.

The rearrangement uses TRBV6-4 and TRBJ2-3, with 7 nucleotides matching TRBD2. The CDR3 totals 14 residues. V was pared by 2 bases and J by 8 bases, with 7 bases of the junction left unmatched. Per the germline V gene, CDR1 is MRHNA and CDR2 is SNTAGT. CDR3 sequence (DNA): TGTGCCAGCAGTGACCGTTCGGGGGGTAGTACGCAGTATTTT. This codes for CASSDRSGGSTQYF.